Listed here are 5 T cell receptor beta chains from one sample, sequenced in a study of technical replicates of blood from several donors. Method: immunoSEQ multiplex PCR; TCRdb's copy keeps in-frame clones and lacks some. The sample shows some 57,000 clones, around 97% of them seen only once. Input material: T cells isolated from PBMCs. The receptors derive from a human donor in good health.

This clone was observed once. The V and J genes are TRBV2 and TRBJ2-7; 8 bases fit TRBD1. Germline V CDR1 and CDR2: SNHLY, FYNNEI. This CDR3 has 13 residues. V was pared by 8 bases and J by 6 bases, with 9 bases of the junction left unmatched. Here the CDR3 reads CASSQDRATEQYF. The CDR3 DNA reads TGTGCCAGCTCGCAGGACAGGGCTACCGAGCAGTACTTC.

This chain links TRBV5-4 with TRBJ1-1; 9 bases are shared with TRBD1. Looked up from germline, CDR1 is SGHNT and CDR2 is YYREEE (reference sequence). The CDR3 spans 16 residues. Unmatched junction bases numbered 15, after V lost 6 bases and J lost 6 bases. The CDR3 DNA reads as TGTGCCAGCAACTTAATCCCGGGACAGGGTAATTCTGAAGCTTTCTTT. Translation: CASNLIPGQGNSEAFF. The full variable domain, completed using reference TRBV5-4 and TRBJ1-1, is ETGVTQSPTHLIKTRGQQVTLRCSSQSGHNTVSWYQQALGQGPQFIFQYYREEENGRGNFPPRFSGLQFPNYSSELNVNALELDDSALYLCASNLIPGQGNSEAFFGQGTRLTVV.

The rearrangement joins TRBV28 to TRBJ2-3, with 8 bases identical to TRBD1. V was pared by 11 bases and J by 2 bases, with 6 bases of the junction left unmatched. Looked up from germline, CDR1 is MDHEN and CDR2 is SYDVKM. This CDR3 comprises 13 residues. Here the CDR3 reads CAGRQGPTDTQYF. In DNA form, the CDR3 reads TGTGCCGGCCGACAGGGGCCCACAGATACGCAGTATTTT.

The V call is TRBV7-2, the J call TRBJ1-4; D gene ambiguous. This CDR3 is 17 amino acids long. V lost 3 bases and J lost 3, with 17 bases in between. Germline V lookup: CDR1 SGHTA, CDR2 FQGNSA. CDR3 sequence reads: CASSFFGKWTSNEKLFF. The CDR3 bases are TGTGCCAGCAGCTTTTTCGGGAAGTGGACTTCTAATGAAAAACTGTTTTTT.

The J gene is TRBJ1-3, the V gene TRBV6-1; tentatively, D is TRBD1 (6 bases). CDR3 length: 15 amino acids. Between the trimmed V and J ends, which lost 4 bases and 4 bases, there was a span of 14 bases. Germline V gene lookup returns CDR1 MNHNS and CDR2 SASEGT. The DNA of the CDR3 is TGTGCCAGCAGTGCGGGGGGGGCTCCGGGAAACACCATATATTTT. Its translation is CASSAGGAPGNTIYF.